This is a list of T cell receptor beta chains from one sample in a study of cytomegalovirus exposure and HLA in healthy donors. Produced via immunoSEQ multiplex PCR; TCRdb's table is partial and in-frame only. Found here are some 98,000 clones, over 75% of them singletons; the top ten hold roughly 3.8%. Source material: PBMCs. The receptor source for this set is a female donor in good health and CMV-seropositive. CDR3s include the opening cysteine and the closing phenylalanine or tryptophan. Some rows have no size entry. The others give once, few or many, or a class for an expanded clone.

>TRBJ2-7|once|TRBV6-1
CASSEGGTDSYEQYF
>TRBJ1-2|once|TRBV5-1
CASRRERGDSNYGYTF
>TRBJ2-1|.|TRBV7-3
CASSSSWTSGRRDEQFF
>TRBJ2-3|.|TRBV6-1
CASSDLAVSTDTQYF
>TRBJ1-3|few|TRBV11-2
CASSFIQGIAGNTIYF
>TRBJ1-1|once|TRBV5-1
CASRLLGDRGPEAFF
>TRBJ2-7|.|TRBV28
CASSLGATAGGLSEEQYF
>TRBJ2-5|.|TRBV6-1
CASLSLQETQYF
>TRBJ1-1|.|TRBV30
CAWTGPRVFEAFF
>TRBJ2-1|.|TRBV2
CASIQDRGLNEQFF
>TRBJ2-1|.|TRBV30
CAWGSSYNEQFF
>TRBJ2-1|.|TRBV30
CAWDFYNEQFF
>TRBJ1-5|few|TRBV5-5
CASSRTGGDQPQHF
>TRBJ1-1|.|TRBV9
CASSVGNQGAGDTEAFF
>TRBJ2-5|.|TRBV2
CASTWQGGRETQYF
>TRBJ2-1|.|TRBV5-1
CASSLARLAGGEEQFF
>TRBJ1-2|.|TRBV4-1
CASSPSQGQGAANYGYTF
>TRBJ2-7|.|TRBV7-9
CASSLTGGPEQYF
>TRBJ1-4|.|TRBV19
CASSIAPAGLPEKLFF
>TRBJ1-1|.|TRBV4-1
CASSQTHRGASTEAFF
>TRBJ1-4|.|TRBV15
CATSRLQATNEKLFF
>TRBJ1-2|.|TRBV20-1
CSAPSDYGYTF
>TRBJ2-5|.|TRBV5-1
CASSPGQGGTQYF
>TRBJ2-4|.|TRBV13
CASSGLAGGNIQYF
>TRBJ1-3|few|TRBV7-9
CSSSSSYKRQGPGNTIYF
>TRBJ2-1|.|TRBV19
CASSIIAGSYNEQFF